A selection of T cell receptor beta chains follows, all from one sample in a study of blood T cell repertoires in COVID-19. The repertoire was sequenced with immunoSEQ multiplex PCR; TCRdb's copy has only in-frame clones and lacks some. The sample contains roughly 200,000 clones, approximately 80% of which appear only once. Sequencing input: peripheral blood. The receptor source for this set is a woman of 80 years or more with COVID-19, enrolled during active disease. Both conserved end residues are part of each CDR3. D genes are given only for firm matches. Clone size, where shown, is once, few, many, or a class for clones that have expanded.

D,V,size,J,DNA,CDR3
.,TRBV3-1/TRBV3-2,.,TRBJ1-4,TGTGCCAGCAGGCCAACAGGGCCTAATGAAAAACTGTTTTTT,CASRPTGPNEKLFF
TRBD1,TRBV5-1,.,TRBJ1-4,TGCGCCAGCGGGACCGGGACAGCCTATGAAAAACTGTTTTTT,CASGTGTAYEKLFF
TRBD1,TRBV7-8,few,TRBJ1-1,TGTGCCAGCAGCACCAGGGGGCTGGGGAAGGACACTGAAGCTTTCTTT,CASSTRGLGKDTEAFF
.,TRBV9,.,TRBJ2-1,TGTGCCAGCAGCGCCCGCGGGAACTACAATGAGCAGTTCTTC,CASSARGNYNEQFF
.,TRBV2,.,TRBJ2-5,TGTGCCAGCATCCGGGGACTGGGGCAAGAGACCCAGTACTTC,CASIRGLGQETQYF
.,TRBV27,.,TRBJ1-2,TGTGCCAGCAGGGGCACAGGGTATGGCTACACCTTC,CASRGTGYGYTF
TRBD1,TRBV6-1,.,TRBJ2-7,TGTGCCAGCAGTGTGACAGGGACCACTTACCCCTACGAGCAGTACTTC,CASSVTGTTYPYEQYF
.,TRBV15,.,TRBJ1-1,TGTGCCACCAGCTTGTCAGGGGCGGCCACTGAAGCTTTCTTT,CATSLSGAATEAFF
.,TRBV2,.,TRBJ1-4,TGTGCCAGCAGTGCGTTGACACAGAATGAAAAACTGTTTTTT,CASSALTQNEKLFF
TRBD1,TRBV7-3,.,TRBJ1-2,TGTGCCAGCAGCCGGGACAGCAACTATGGCTACACCTTC,CASSRDSNYGYTF
.,TRBV5-4,.,TRBJ1-2,TGTGCCAGCCACAGCCAGGGCGTAAACTATGGCTACACCTTC,CASHSQGVNYGYTF
.,TRBV27,.,TRBJ2-1,TGTGCCAGCACCCAAGGAGGCTACAATGAGCAGTTCTTC,CASTQGGYNEQFF
.,TRBV7-9,.,TRBJ1-1,TGTGCCAGCAGCTCCCAGGTTACGAACACTGAAGCTTTCTTT,CASSSQVTNTEAFF
TRBD2,TRBV7-2,once,TRBJ2-1,TGTGCCAGCAGTTCCAGCGGGGCCAGCTCCTACAATGAGCAGTTCTTC,CASSSSGASSYNEQFF
.,TRBV5-1,.,TRBJ2-6,TGCGCCAGCAGCTCAGGGGGGTCTGGGGCCAACGTCCTGACTTTC,CASSSGGSGANVLTF
TRBD1,TRBV7-3,once,TRBJ2-1,TGTGCCAGCAGCTTACTGAGATCGGGGACAGGGATTACCAGCTCCTACAATGAGCAGTTCTTC,CASSLLRSGTGITSSYNEQFF
TRBD2,TRBV3-1/TRBV3-2,.,TRBJ2-5,TGTGCCAGCAGCCGCGTGGTAGCGGGCCTCCAAGAGACCCAGTACTTC,CASSRVVAGLQETQYF
TRBD1,TRBV5-1,.,TRBJ1-4,TGCGCCAGCAGCTTGGGGACCGGGACAGGGGTAGACAAACTGTTTTTT,CASSLGTGTGVDKLFF
.,TRBV6-5,.,TRBJ2-1,TGTGCCAGCAGTTACCCCGGGGGGCGGGGAAATGAGCAGTTCTTC,CASSYPGGRGNEQFF
TRBD1,TRBV5-4,.,TRBJ1-2,TGTGCCAGCAGCCAAGCGGACAGGGGGTATGGCTACACCTTC,CASSQADRGYGYTF
TRBD1,TRBV3-1/TRBV3-2,.,TRBJ1-1,TGTGCCAGCAGCCCATGGACAGGGGGAATGGACACTGAAGCTTTCTTT,CASSPWTGGMDTEAFF
.,TRBV28,.,TRBJ1-4,TGTGCCAGCAGTCCCCCGAAGAGAGGTGAAAAACTGTTTTTT,CASSPPKRGEKLFF
.,TRBV7-3,.,TRBJ1-1,TGTGCCAGCAGCCCACAAATGAACACTGAAGCTTTCTTT,CASSPQMNTEAFF
.,TRBV6-1,.,TRBJ1-2,TGTGCCAGCAGTGAGGGCACCTGGCCTGGCTACACCTTC,CASSEGTWPGYTF
.,TRBV19,.,TRBJ1-5,TGTGCCAGTAGTCCCCCGTCGGGGGGGAGCGACAATCAGCCCCAGCATTTT,CASSPPSGGSDNQPQHF
.,TRBV13,.,TRBJ2-7,TGTGCCAGCAGCTTGGTGAAGGGAGGCGAGCAGTACTTC,CASSLVKGGEQYF
TRBD1,TRBV5-4,.,TRBJ1-1,TGTGCCAGCAGCTTGGTGCGGGGACAGGCAGAAGCTTTCTTT,CASSLVRGQAEAFF
.,TRBV7-9,.,TRBJ2-3,TGTGCCAGCTTCCGGACAGGGAGGGTCGCAGATACGCAGTATTTT,CASFRTGRVADTQYF
TRBD1,TRBV5-1,once,TRBJ2-5,TGCGCCAGCAGCGCAACAGGGGCCGCTATGACCCAGTACTTC,CASSATGAAMTQYF
TRBD1,TRBV20-1,.,TRBJ1-2,TGCAGTGCTAGGGGGGACAGAGCTCTCTTC,CSARGDRALF
.,TRBV2,once,TRBJ1-6,TGTGCCAGCAGCGGGGGATATTCACCCCTCCACTTT,CASSGGYSPLHF
.,TRBV7-9,.,TRBJ1-1,TGTGCCAGCAGAGGCACAGGGAACACTGAAGCTTTCTTT,CASRGTGNTEAFF
TRBD2,TRBV3-1/TRBV3-2,.,TRBJ2-1,TGTGCCAGCAGCCCCGGACTAGCTGGTTCCCATGAGCAGTTCTTC,CASSPGLAGSHEQFF
.,TRBV12-3/TRBV12-4,.,TRBJ2-3,TGTGCCAGCAGTTTTACGGTCACAGATACGCAGTATTTT,CASSFTVTDTQYF
TRBD1,TRBV19,.,TRBJ2-2,TGTGCCAGTAGAACCGGGACAGGGAACACCGGGGAGCTGTTTTTT,CASRTGTGNTGELFF
.,TRBV6-1,once,TRBJ2-7,TGTGCCAGCAGTGAAGCGTATGGACTGGAGGCTCCGAGCTACGAGCAGTACTTC,CASSEAYGLEAPSYEQYF
TRBD1,TRBV4-1,.,TRBJ1-5,TGCGCCAGCAGCCAGGGGGGACAGGGGTCTATAAGCAATCAGCCCCAGCATTTT,CASSQGGQGSISNQPQHF
TRBD1,TRBV9,.,TRBJ2-7,TGTGCCAGCAGCGTAGTTGGGACAGGCGGCGAGCAGTACTTC,CASSVVGTGGEQYF
.,TRBV28,.,TRBJ1-2,TGTGCCAGCAGTGCCTCCCAGGGGTCCTATGGCTACACCTTC,CASSASQGSYGYTF
TRBD1,TRBV2,few,TRBJ2-2,TGTGCCAGCAGGGCCAGGACAGGAAGCACCGGGGAGCTGTTTTTT,CASRARTGSTGELFF
.,TRBV19,few,TRBJ2-5,TGTGCCAGTAGTAACCCAAGGACAGACAGAAAAGAGACCCAGTACTTC,CASSNPRTDRKETQYF
TRBD1,TRBV5-1,.,TRBJ2-5,TGCGCCAGTACCCAGGGGGCTCGGGAGACCCAGTACTTC,CASTQGARETQYF
.,TRBV7-9,once,TRBJ1-1,TGTGCCAGCAGCTTACGGGGGGGAGGAGGCACTGAAGCTTTCTTT,CASSLRGGGGTEAFF
.,TRBV18,once,TRBJ2-1,TGTGCCAGCTCACCACCGGGAGATACCGAGCAGTTCTTC,CASSPPGDTEQFF
.,TRBV24-1,.,TRBJ2-3,TGTGCCACCAGTGATTTTGTCAGGGAAAGGACAGATACGCAGTATTTT,CATSDFVRERTDTQYF
TRBD1,TRBV7-2,.,TRBJ1-5,TGTGCCAGCAGCTCACCGGACAGGGGTGAACAGCCCCAGCATTTT,CASSSPDRGEQPQHF
.,TRBV18,.,TRBJ2-2,TGTGCCACCAGGCGGGATCAAACCGGGGAGCTGTTTTTT,CATRRDQTGELFF
TRBD2,TRBV7-3,.,TRBJ2-1,TGTGCCAGCAGCAATAGCGGGGGGGCCTGGAATGAGCAGTTCTTC,CASSNSGGAWNEQFF
.,TRBV11-3,.,TRBJ1-1,TGTGCCAGCAGCTCCCGACAGGAGGACACTGAAGCTTTCTTT,CASSSRQEDTEAFF
.,TRBV9,.,TRBJ1-1,TGTGCCAGCAGCGTGGACATGAACACTGAAGCTTTCTTT,CASSVDMNTEAFF
TRBD1,TRBV7-9,.,TRBJ1-4,TGTGCCAGCAGCTCTTCGGGACAGGGAAGTGAAAAACTGTTTTTT,CASSSSGQGSEKLFF
TRBD2,TRBV5-1,.,TRBJ2-5,TGCGCCAGCAGTTCGGGGGGGACCCAAGAGACCCAGTACTTC,CASSSGGTQETQYF
.,TRBV5-5,.,TRBJ1-1,TGTGCCAGCAGATCGCGGGCGGGGGCGCCGAACACTGAAGCTTTCTTT,CASRSRAGAPNTEAFF